This entry is about one TCR beta chain. Ten or more counts support this clonotype. Its antigen remains undetermined. Per-base qualities were not stored, and no clone one base away is much larger. The sample belongs to a study of neurological immune-mediated disorders (dated by TCRdb to between 2017 and 2020). For the wider study: Among the roughly 35 multiple sclerosis patients, approximately 30 had relapsing-remitting MS and 3 had secondary progressive MS. The study compared peripheral blood TCR-beta repertoires of HTLV-I-associated myelopathy (HAM/TSP) patients, multiple sclerosis patients and healthy controls using UMI-based sequencing. The roughly 110 TCR-beta libraries covered PBMC samples along with longitudinal samples, technical triplicates, and paired sorted CD4+ and CD8+ T-cell subsets. The cohort included approximately 68 subjects: around 15 with HAM/TSP, about 34 with multiple sclerosis, and 20 or so healthy controls. Study-wide conclusions, independent of this receptor: Phylogenetic analysis grouped repertoires from 18 of 34 MS patients into a cluster of related CDR3 sequences, suggesting a possible repertoire-level signature. No identical CDR3 amino acid sequences were found to be shared among expanded clones across subjects, suggesting that TCR-beta repertoires were private in all groups. TCR clonal expansion was highest in HAM/TSP patients and lowest in MS patients, with MS patients falling below even healthy controls. The MS cluster was not associated with any clinical or MRI features, and the authors stated that larger cohorts are needed.

V trim: 2 bases; J trim: 5 bases; unmatched bases: 4. CDR1 SGDLS and CDR2 YYNGEE are derived from the germline V gene. From its cysteine to its phenylalanine, the CDR3 spans 15 amino acids. Only the CDR3 region is kept as DNA, spanning 45 bases read in frame from base 1. Libraries from unsorted PBMCs were made from 2 million PBMCs kept in RNAlater at -80 degrees C until RNA extraction. Multiple sclerosis patients were enrolled in a US clinical protocol under which disease progression was evaluated by magnetic resonance imaging. Peripheral blood was subjected to Ficoll-Hypaque density gradient centrifugation to isolate PBMCs, which were then cryopreserved in liquid nitrogen. To synthesize cDNA, template-switch 5'RACE was performed with a primer carrying a 10-nucleotide random unique molecular identifier so that each TCR transcript was tagged. Every sequencing run yielded over 170 million TCR-beta sequences covering 15-18 subjects. The RNeasy kit was used to extract total RNA. TCR-beta VDJ regions were amplified with primers for the TCR constant region and the 5'RACE anchor, using the KAPA Real-time Library Amplification kit. Sample indexes and Illumina adaptors were added in a first PCR, and a second PCR then increased library yield. After Ampure bead purification, the TCR product of roughly 650 bp was size-selected on a 2% E-gel SizeSelection system. Library quality was checked on a Bioanalyzer, concentration was measured with Qubit, and libraries were quantified with the Kapa Library Quantification kit before pooling. Libraries were sequenced paired-end 2 x 150 bp on an Illumina HiSeq 2500. To increase sequence diversity, roughly 24-32% phiX was spiked into each library pool. The authors' analysis ran thus. The quality-filtered reads were processed with the UMI-based MiGEC pipeline, whose error correction step removed more than 80% of the raw TCR sequences. IMGT germline references were used for alignment of VDJ genes, and clonotypes were defined by a unique CDR3 amino acid sequence together with V-J genes. Clonal expansion, Shannon diversity and CDR3 relatedness were evaluated with VDJtools (CalcPairwiseDistances, ClusterSamples), while phylogenetic trees were built in CLCbio workbench. Clones with at least 8 unique UMIs were defined as expanded, with this threshold being based on coefficient-of-variation modelling across technical triplicates. TCRdb itself trimmed the public reads at Q25 with fastp, ran MiXCR and retained productive beta chains. Entries that share a CDR3 protein sequence are merged under the most common genes and DNA. TCRdb's processing, not the study's, gives the V and J calls here. The sample table shows 75,000 to 80,000 distinct CDR3 sequences, and around 4.6% are seen once. The ten most abundant clones make up 2% to 2.5% of the sample.

The chain is assembled from TRBV9 and TRBJ2-5, and 12 junctional nucleotides match TRBD1. Sequencing used PBMCs. This clonotype originated in a woman aged 25 to 39 with multiple sclerosis. The CDR3: CASSVGQGARETQYF. The DNA sequence is given as TGTGCCAGCAGCGTGGGACAGGGGGCGCGGGAGACCCAGTACTTC.